This T cell receptor beta chain was profiled in a study of blood T cell repertoires in COVID-19. In the study overall: Italy, Spain and the United States were the sources of the convalescent and acute COVID-19 samples. PBMCs, B-cell-depleted T cells, or T cells were the source of the cDNA or gDNA that made up the material.

Methods used by the authors: Amplified reference gene primers provided the basis for estimating nucleated cell counts. Sequenced by immunoSEQ multiplex PCR; TCRdb stores in-frame clones only, minus some. V, J and clone size are those of that table, while D and trimming were read from the DNA. This sample carries approximately 280,000 clones, more than 85% of them seen once, and the ten largest clones take roughly 4.8%. Germline CDR1 and CDR2: SNHLY and FYNNEI. CDR3 length: 13 amino acids. J gave up 5 bases and V 6 bases, and 5 bases lay outside the gene matches. What was sequenced was peripheral blood. The sequence came from a man aged 40-50 years with acute or convalescent COVID-19. The genes are TRBV2 and TRBJ1-2; 8 bases line up with TRBD1. The CDR3 DNA reads TGTGCCAGCAGGCAGGGGGCTGTGTATGGCTACACCTTC. Its translation: CASRQGAVYGYTF.